This T cell receptor (beta chain) appears in the sequencing data of a study of blood T cell repertoires in COVID-19. Germline V gene sequence: CDR1 KGHSH, CDR2 LQKENI. After removal of 10 bases from V and 1 base from J, the junction contained 7 bases not matched to a gene. This CDR3 is 14 amino acids long. How the authors handled the data: Estimation of nucleated cell counts relied on the amplification of reference gene primers. Using immunoSEQ multiplex PCR, the repertoire was profiled, and TCRdb retains in-frame clones only, with some absent. The D gene and trimming were derived from the DNA, and the V and J assignments and clone size from that table. The table records a few hundred thousand clones, around 87% of them present only once.

Sequencing used peripheral blood. The clonotype comes from a woman aged 45-60 years with acute or convalescent COVID-19. The chain links TRBV18 to TRBJ2-3, with TRBD1 matching 8 bases. CDR3 nucleotides: TGTGCCACTTCCGGGACAGGACGCACAGATACGCAGTATTTT. Its translation: CATSGTGRTDTQYF.